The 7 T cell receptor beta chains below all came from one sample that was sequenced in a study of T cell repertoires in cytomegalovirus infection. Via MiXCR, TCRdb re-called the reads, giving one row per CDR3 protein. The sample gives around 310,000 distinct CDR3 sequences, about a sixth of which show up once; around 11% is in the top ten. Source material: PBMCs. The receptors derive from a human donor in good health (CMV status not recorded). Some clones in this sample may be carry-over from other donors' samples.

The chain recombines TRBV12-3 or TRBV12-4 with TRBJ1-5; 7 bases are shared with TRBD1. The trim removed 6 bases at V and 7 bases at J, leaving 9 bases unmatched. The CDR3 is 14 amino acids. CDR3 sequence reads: CASSLQTGRQPQHF. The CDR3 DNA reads TGTGCCAGCAGCCTTCAGACAGGGCGGCAGCCCCAGCATTTT.

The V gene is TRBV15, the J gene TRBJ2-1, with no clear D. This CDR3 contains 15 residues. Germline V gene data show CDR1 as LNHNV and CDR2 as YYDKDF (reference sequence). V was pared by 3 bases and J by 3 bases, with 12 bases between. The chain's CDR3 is CATSREPQSYNEQFF. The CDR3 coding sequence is TGTGCCACCAGCAGGGAGCCCCAGAGCTACAATGAGCAGTTCTTC.

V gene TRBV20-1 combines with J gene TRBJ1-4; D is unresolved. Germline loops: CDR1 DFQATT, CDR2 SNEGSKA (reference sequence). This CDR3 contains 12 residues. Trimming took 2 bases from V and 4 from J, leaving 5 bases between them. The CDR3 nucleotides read TGCAGTGCTAGACGGCTTAATGAAAAACTGTTTTTT. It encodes CSARRLNEKLFF.

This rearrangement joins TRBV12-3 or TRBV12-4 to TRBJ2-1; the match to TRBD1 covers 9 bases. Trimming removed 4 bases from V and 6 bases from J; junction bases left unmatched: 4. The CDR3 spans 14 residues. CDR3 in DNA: TGTGCCAGCAGTTCTGGGACAGGGCGCAATGAGCAGTTCTTC. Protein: CASSSGTGRNEQFF.

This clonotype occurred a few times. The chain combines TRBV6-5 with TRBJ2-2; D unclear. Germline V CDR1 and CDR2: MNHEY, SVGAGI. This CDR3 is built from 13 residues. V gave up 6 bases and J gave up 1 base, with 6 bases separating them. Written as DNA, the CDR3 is TGTGCCAGCAGAGCAGGGAACACCGGGGAGCTGTTTTTT. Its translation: CASRAGNTGELFF.

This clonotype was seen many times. The CDR3 is CASRPDSRSGNTIYF. CDR3 in DNA: TGTGCCAGCAGACCGGACAGCCGCTCTGGAAACACCATATATTTT. This chain links TRBV7-2 with TRBJ1-3, with a weak D call TRBD1 (6 bases). CDR1 SGHTA and CDR2 FQGNSA come from the germline V gene. Trimming took 6 bases from V and 0 from J, leaving 12 bases between them. This CDR3 has 15 residues.

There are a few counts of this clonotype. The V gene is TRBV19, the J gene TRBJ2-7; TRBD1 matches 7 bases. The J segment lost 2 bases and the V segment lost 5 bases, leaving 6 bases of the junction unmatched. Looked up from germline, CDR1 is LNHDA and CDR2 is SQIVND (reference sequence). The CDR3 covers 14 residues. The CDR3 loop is CASSHRDSPYEQYF. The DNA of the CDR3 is TGTGCCAGTAGTCACCGGGACAGCCCCTACGAGCAGTACTTC.